This T cell receptor (beta chain) was obtained from a study of blood T cell repertoires in COVID-19. Across the whole study: COVID-19 samples from acute and convalescent phases originated in the United States, Italy and Spain. T cells, B-cell-depleted T cells, or PBMCs provided the cDNA or gDNA that served as material.

In the original workflow: Quantification of nucleated cells was approximated via reference gene primer amplification. Some clones are missing from TCRdb's copy, which holds only in-frame ones; the method was immunoSEQ multiplex PCR. V, J and clone size were drawn from that table, and D and trimming were deduced from the DNA. The table has tens of thousands of clones, 70% to 85% seen once. Per the germline V gene, CDR1 is SGHTS and CDR2 is YDEGEE. Trimming cost V 7 bases and J 6 bases; bases outside gene matches: 8. The CDR3 covers 13 residues. The sequencing sample was made of peripheral blood. The chain has TRBV5-8 and TRBJ2-7; TRBD1 matches 9 bases. This receptor was taken from a man aged 55 to 70 with acute or convalescent COVID-19. The CDR3 region has the DNA TGTGCCAGCTCACGGGACAGGGTATTCGAGCAGTACTTC. Its translation: CASSRDRVFEQYF.